Listed here are 5 T cell receptor beta chains from one sample, sequenced in a study of shared clonotypes between healthy human individuals. Sequenced by immunoSEQ multiplex PCR; TCRdb stores in-frame clones only, minus some. Among about 2.3 million clones listed, more than 80% were seen once. The sequenced material came from naive CD4+ T cells from PBMCs. Subset denoted: CD45RA+ positively selected. These receptor sequences come from a man between 18 and 29 years old in good health. Some clones in this sample may be carry-over from other donors' samples.

The genes are TRBV5-1 and TRBJ2-1; TRBD1 is a possible D gene (6 bases). Germline lookup yields CDR1 SGHRS and CDR2 YFSETQ. The germline V and J ends were trimmed by 0 bases and 7 bases, with 17 bases remaining between them. This CDR3 is 16 amino acids long. The CDR3 DNA is TGCGCCAGCAGCTTGGCTGGGGGACAAGCCATAAATGAGCAGTTCTTC. Amino acid sequence: CASSLAGGQAINEQFF.

This chain connects TRBV18 to TRBJ2-2; 13 bases agree with TRBD2. The CDR3 is 15 residues long. CDR1 is KGHSH, CDR2 LQKENI, per germline. V lost 5 bases to trimming and J lost 4 bases; unmatched junction nucleotides: 1. CDR3 residues: CASSGTSGTTGELFF. Written as DNA, the CDR3 is TGTGCCAGCTCAGGGACTAGCGGGACCACCGGGGAGCTGTTTTTT.

The V and J genes are TRBV7-2 and TRBJ2-5; D is uncertain. Per germline, CDR1 SGHTA and CDR2 FQGNSA. Deletions cut 4 bases from V and 4 bases from J, with 16 bases between. CDR3 length: 15 amino acids. The CDR3 is CASSSRHRMGETQYF. The CDR3 DNA follows: TGTGCCAGCAGCTCTCGGCACCGGATGGGAGAGACCCAGTACTTC.

This sequence joins TRBV5-4 and TRBJ2-4, with D possibly being TRBD1 or TRBD2 (5 bases each). V was cut by 5 bases and J by 13 bases, with 19 bases left in between. This CDR3 has 13 residues. The germline V gene encodes CDR1 SGHNT and CDR2 YYREEE (reference sequence). In DNA, the CDR3 is TGTGCCAGCAGTTTGCGAGGGACCCCGTCCCAGTACTTC. It encodes CASSLRGTPSQYF.

The chain combines TRBV4-1 with TRBJ2-3; D is uncertain. The CDR3 sequence is 18 residues long. Germline V lookup: CDR1 MGHRA, CDR2 YSYEKL. V dropped 0 bases and J dropped 4 bases, with 20 bases sitting between them. The CDR3 DNA reads TGCGCCAGCAGCCAAGAGGATGGGATCTCCCCTTTAGCAGATACGCAGTATTTT. This codes for CASSQEDGISPLADTQYF.